Each of the 21 T cell receptor beta chains below was sequenced from the same sample in a study of T cell responses to AZD1222 COVID-19 vaccine. Only in-frame clones appear in the TCRdb table, and some are missing; sequencing was by immunoSEQ multiplex PCR. The repertoire holds 140,000 to 150,000 clones, with around 90% as singletons. Sequencing used peripheral blood, obtained on day 0 of AZD1222 vaccination. The source is an adult in good health.

The rearrangement joins TRBV3-1 (or the pseudogene TRBV3-2) to TRBJ1-3; D is ambiguous. There are 13 residues in the CDR3. The germline V and J ends were trimmed by 6 bases and 4 bases, with 10 bases remaining between them. Germline V gene data show CDR1 as LGHDT and CDR2 as YNNKEL (reference sequence). The CDR3 nucleotides read TGTGCCAGCAGGGAGTTGGCGGGAAACACCATATATTTT. Protein product: CASRELAGNTIYF.

This clone was seen once. V gene TRBV11-2 combines with J gene TRBJ2-3; D is undetermined. The V and J ends lost 5 bases and 5 bases respectively, with 8 bases between them. Germline CDR1 is SGHAT and CDR2 is FQNNGV. The CDR3 contains 12 residues. CDR3: CASSPIRDTQYF. DNA of the CDR3: TGTGCCAGCAGCCCCATTCGAGATACGCAGTATTTT.

V is TRBV16 and J is TRBJ2-1, with unresolved D. The CDR3 length is 12 residues. V dropped 3 bases and J dropped 9 bases, with 9 bases sitting between them. Germline CDR1 and CDR2: KGHSY and FQNENV. CDR3 DNA: TGTGCCAGCAGCCAGCCGCTCGGTGAGCAGTTCTTC. It encodes CASSQPLGEQFF.

The chain is built from TRBV7-9 and TRBJ2-7; the D is unclear. The CDR3 length is 12 residues. Between the trimmed V and J ends, which lost 2 bases and 3 bases, there was a span of 5 bases. CDR1 and CDR2 from the germline V gene are SEHNR and FQNEAQ (reference sequence). Here the CDR3 reads CASSLTSYEQYF. The CDR3 DNA reads as TGTGCCAGCAGCTTAACCAGCTACGAGCAGTACTTC.

The chain carries TRBV7-9 and TRBJ1-2, with D perhaps matching TRBD1 (6 bases). With 1 base removed from V and 5 bases from J, the gap between germline ends came to 8 bases. Germline lookup yields CDR1 SEHNR and CDR2 FQNEAQ (reference sequence). The CDR3 consists of 13 residues. The CDR3 here is CASSLGGGYGYTF. The CDR3 coding sequence is TGTGCCAGCAGCTTAGGAGGGGGGTATGGCTACACCTTC.

V and J are TRBV7-2 and TRBJ1-4; D is unclear. The CDR3 spans 13 residues. Trimming shortened V by 4 bases and J by 7 bases, and 10 bases separated the two germline ends. Germline-derived CDR1 and CDR2 are SGHTA and FQGNSA. CDR3 amino acids: CASSSVGREKLFF. DNA for the CDR3: TGTGCCAGCAGCTCGGTCGGACGTGAAAAACTGTTTTTT.

The V and J genes are TRBV20-1 and TRBJ2-1, with 8 nucleotides matching TRBD1. V lost 5 bases, J lost 15 bases, and 9 bases stayed unmatched. There are 11 residues in the CDR3. CDR1 and CDR2 from the germline V gene are DFQATT and SNEGSKA (reference sequence). The DNA of the CDR3 is TGCAGTGCTCGCGACCGGGACAGGACGTTCTTC. It specifies CSARDRDRTFF.

This chain joins TRBV10-1 and TRBJ1-1; TRBD1 is a possible D gene (6 bases). The length of the CDR3 is 11 residues. V shed 2 bases and J shed 8 bases, with 6 bases lying between them. Per germline, CDR1 WNHNN and CDR2 SYGVQD (reference sequence). CDR3 DNA: TGCGCCAGCAGTGAGGGACAGGAAGCTTTCTTT. Translated, it gives CASSEGQEAFF.

The chain links TRBV6-5 to TRBJ2-1, with 8 bases aligning to TRBD1. Germline V CDR1 and CDR2: MNHEY, SVGAGI. CDR3 length equals 13 residues. V lost 6 bases and J lost 8; bases outside the gene matches: 6. CDR3 sequence reads: CASRPGGGYEQFF. DNA of the CDR3: TGTGCCAGCAGGCCAGGGGGCGGGTATGAGCAGTTCTTC.

For the CDR3, the DNA is TGTGCCAGCAGTCGAGGGACCCACCTAGATACGCAGTATTTT. Translation gives CASSRGTHLDTQYF. The chain has TRBV6-2 or TRBV6-3 and TRBJ2-3; D tentatively fits TRBD1 or TRBD2 (5 bases each). Germline CDR1 is MNHEY and CDR2 is SVGEGT. This CDR3 is 14 amino acids long. V lost 5 bases to trimming and J lost 5 bases, with 14 bases between them.

This clone has just one count. The chain couples TRBV19 to TRBJ1-2; D unresolved. This CDR3 is 14 amino acids long. Germline loops: CDR1 LNHDA, CDR2 SQIVND (reference sequence). The ends were cut back, 10 bases at V and 8 bases at J, with 23 bases in the middle. CDR3 amino acids: CATQKDGKFSGYTF. CDR3 DNA sequence: TGTGCCACCCAAAAAGACGGGAAGTTCTCAGGCTACACCTTC.

This clone was picked up a small number of times. CDR3 sequence reads: CASSPRRENTEAFF. DNA of the CDR3: TGTGCCAGCAGCCCGAGAAGGGAGAACACTGAAGCTTTCTTT. The chain carries TRBV7-2 and TRBJ1-1; D remains unclear. There are 14 residues in the CDR3. Trimming cost V 5 bases and J 1 base, with 11 bases left between them. CDR1 and CDR2 (germline): SGHTA, FQGNSA.

V gene TRBV3-1 (or the pseudogene TRBV3-2) combines with J gene TRBJ2-7; no definite D call. The V and J ends lost 4 bases and 6 bases respectively, with 7 bases between them. This CDR3 contains 11 residues. CDR1 is LGHDT and CDR2 is YNNKEL in the germline V gene (reference sequence). CDR3 sequence: CASSLGREQYF. The CDR3 nucleotides read TGTGCCAGCAGCCTCGGACGCGAGCAGTACTTC.

The chain carries TRBV6-5 and TRBJ2-7; no firm D call. From germline, CDR1 is MNHEY and CDR2 SVGAGI. V gave up 6 bases and J gave up 6 bases, with 15 bases separating them. The CDR3 runs to 13 residues. The CDR3: CASRSRPKLEQYF. The CDR3 bases are TGTGCCAGCAGGAGCCGACCGAAACTCGAGCAGTACTTC.

The V gene is TRBV29-1, the J gene TRBJ2-1, with 8 bases aligning to TRBD1. CDR1 SQVTM and CDR2 ANQGSEA come from the germline V gene. This CDR3 contains 12 residues. CDR3 amino acids: CISRGLNNEQFF. The CDR3 nucleotides are TGCATCTCCAGGGGGCTGAACAATGAGCAGTTCTTC.

The chain uses TRBV15 and TRBJ2-3; TRBD2 matches at 7 bases. The germline V gene has CDR1 LNHNV and CDR2 YYDKDF (reference sequence). CDR3 length: 16 amino acids. V trimming: 0 bases; J trimming: 4 bases; junction bases outside the gene matches: 7. The CDR3 reads CATSRDRQGGADTQYF. In DNA, the CDR3 is TGTGCCACCAGCAGAGATCGGCAGGGAGGGGCAGATACGCAGTATTTT.

A single count supports this clone. This rearrangement joins TRBV5-6 to TRBJ2-3, with TRBD2 matching over 7 bases. The J segment lost 2 bases and the V segment lost 4 bases, leaving 10 bases of the junction unmatched. This CDR3 region has 16 residues. In germline, CDR1 is SGHDT, CDR2 YYEEEE. In nucleotides, the CDR3 is TGTGCCAGCAGCCAATCACTGGGACTATTCACAGATACGCAGTATTTT. This translates into CASSQSLGLFTDTQYF.

The chain has TRBV10-2 and TRBJ2-7, with D maybe TRBD1 (5 bases). Trimming removed 0 bases at V and 2 bases at J, with 11 bases between. Germline CDR1 WSHSY, CDR2 SAAADI. The CDR3 totals 15 residues. CDR3: CASSESGAGTYEQYF. The CDR3 nucleotides read TGCGCCAGCAGTGAGTCAGGCGCAGGGACCTACGAGCAGTACTTC.

The V call is TRBV2, the J call TRBJ2-1; the match to TRBD2 covers 12 bases. The CDR3 totals 20 residues. The V segment lost 6 bases and the J segment 7 bases; nucleotides outside the gene matches: 22. The germline V gene encodes CDR1 SNHLY and CDR2 FYNNEI. CDR3 sequence: CASSPVRGRLGLAGLNEQFF. The DNA for the CDR3 is TGTGCCAGCAGCCCAGTAAGGGGGCGTTTGGGACTAGCGGGTTTGAATGAGCAGTTCTTC.

The V gene is TRBV7-2, the J gene TRBJ1-5; D unclear. The V and J ends lost 4 bases and 3 bases respectively, with 7 bases between them. Germline V gives CDR1 SGHTA, CDR2 FQGNSA. The CDR3 covers 13 residues. CDR3 loop: CASSWLVNQPQHF. The CDR3 nucleotides are TGTGCCAGCAGCTGGCTGGTCAATCAGCCCCAGCATTTT.

The table lists this clone with a count of one. The chain is built from TRBV6-5 and TRBJ1-1; D possibly corresponds to TRBD1 (6 bases). Per germline, CDR1 MNHEY and CDR2 SVGAGI. The CDR3 runs to 15 residues. The germline V and J ends were trimmed by 3 bases and 0 bases, with 11 bases remaining between them. The CDR3 DNA follows: TGTGCCAGCAGTTATGGGGGACACCTGAACACTGAAGCTTTCTTT. It specifies CASSYGGHLNTEAFF.